This TCR beta chain was recovered during a study of T cell repertoires in cytomegalovirus infection. Study as a whole: Carrying CMV and the relevant HLA type showed in public TCR beta signatures. Regarding the study as a whole: What dominated the ex vivo response were HLA-C-restricted CMV-specific TCR beta clonotypes. The study identified carriers of CMV plus the relevant HLA from cumulative public TCR beta family frequency.

In its sample, this clonotype was seen a few times. What it recognizes is unknown. CDR3 size: 16 residues. V lost 4 bases and J 6 bases, leaving 18 bases between the germline ends. CDR1 is LGHNA, CDR2 YSLEER, per germline. TCRdb passed the reads through MiXCR, listing each CDR3 protein once. This sample carries 50,000 to 60,000 distinct CDR3 sequences, 15% to 20% of them seen once, and the ten largest clones take around 80%. Sequenced here: CD8+ T cells from cultured PBMCs, sampled from culture after CMV antigen stimulation. This chain links TRBV4-3 with TRBJ2-2, with D possibly being TRBD1 or TRBD2 (6 bases each). This receptor was identified in a human donor in good health (CMV status not recorded). Some clones in this sample may be carry-over from other donors' samples. CDR3 nucleotide sequence: TGCGCCAGCAGCCCCGGTGGGACGGGGGCCCCCGGGGAGCTGTTTTTT. Translation: CASSPGGTGAPGELFF.